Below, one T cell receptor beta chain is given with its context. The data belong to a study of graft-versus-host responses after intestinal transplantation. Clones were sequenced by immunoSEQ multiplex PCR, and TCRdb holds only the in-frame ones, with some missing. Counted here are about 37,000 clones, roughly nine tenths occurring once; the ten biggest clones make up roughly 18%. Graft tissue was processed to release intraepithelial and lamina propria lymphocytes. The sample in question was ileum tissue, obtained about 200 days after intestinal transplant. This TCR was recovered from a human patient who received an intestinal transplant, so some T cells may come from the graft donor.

CDR3 bases: TGCGCCAGCAGCCAAGGTGTGACAGGGGGCGGAGGGAGCAATCAGCCCCAGCATTTT. This sequence encodes CASSQGVTGGGGSNQPQHF. The chain has TRBV4-1 and TRBJ1-5; TRBD1 matches 10 bases. Per the germline V gene, CDR1 is MGHRA and CDR2 is YSYEKL. The CDR3 sequence is 19 residues long. V gave up 1 base and J gave up 1 base; unmatched junction bases: 10.